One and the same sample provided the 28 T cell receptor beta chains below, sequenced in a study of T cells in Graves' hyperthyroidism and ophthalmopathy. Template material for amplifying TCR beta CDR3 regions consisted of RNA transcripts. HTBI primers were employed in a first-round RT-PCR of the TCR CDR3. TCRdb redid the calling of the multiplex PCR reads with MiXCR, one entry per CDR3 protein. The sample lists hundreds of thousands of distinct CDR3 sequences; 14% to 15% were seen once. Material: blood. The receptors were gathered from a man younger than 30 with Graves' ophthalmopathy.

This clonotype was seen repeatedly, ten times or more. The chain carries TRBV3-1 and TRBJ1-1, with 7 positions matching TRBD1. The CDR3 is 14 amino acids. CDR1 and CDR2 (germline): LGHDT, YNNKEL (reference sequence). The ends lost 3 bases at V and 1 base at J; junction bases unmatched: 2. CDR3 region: CASSHRDRNTEAFF. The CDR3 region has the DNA TGTGCCAGCAGCCACAGGGACAGGAACACTGAAGCTTTCTTT.

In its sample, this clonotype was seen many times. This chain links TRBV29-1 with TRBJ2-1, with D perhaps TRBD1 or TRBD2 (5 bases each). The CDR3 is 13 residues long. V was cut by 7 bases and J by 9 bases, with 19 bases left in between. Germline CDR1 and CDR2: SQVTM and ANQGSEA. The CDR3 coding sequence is TGCAGCGCTGACCGCGTGAAGGGGAGTGAGCAGTTCTTC. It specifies CSADRVKGSEQFF.

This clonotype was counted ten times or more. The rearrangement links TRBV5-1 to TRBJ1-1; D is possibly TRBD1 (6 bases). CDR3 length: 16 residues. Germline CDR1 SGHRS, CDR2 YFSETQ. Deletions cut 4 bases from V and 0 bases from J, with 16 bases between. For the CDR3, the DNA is TGCGCCAGCAGCCTAACCGGACAGTTCATGAACACTGAAGCTTTCTTT. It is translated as CASSLTGQFMNTEAFF.

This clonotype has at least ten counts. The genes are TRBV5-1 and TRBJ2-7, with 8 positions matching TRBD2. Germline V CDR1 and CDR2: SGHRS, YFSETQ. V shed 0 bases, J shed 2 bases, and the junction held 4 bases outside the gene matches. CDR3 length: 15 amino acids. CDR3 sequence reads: CASSLVQGLAYEQYF. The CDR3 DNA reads TGCGCCAGCAGCTTGGTCCAGGGACTAGCCTACGAGCAGTACTTC.

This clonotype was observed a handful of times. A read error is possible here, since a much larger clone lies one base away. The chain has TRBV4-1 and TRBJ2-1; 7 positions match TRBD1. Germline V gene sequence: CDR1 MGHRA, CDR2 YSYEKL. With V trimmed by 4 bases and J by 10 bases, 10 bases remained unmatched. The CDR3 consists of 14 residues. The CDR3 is CASSRPGGREEQFF. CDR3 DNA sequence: TGCGCCAGCAGCCGCCCAGGGGGTCGAGAAGAGCAGTTCTTC.

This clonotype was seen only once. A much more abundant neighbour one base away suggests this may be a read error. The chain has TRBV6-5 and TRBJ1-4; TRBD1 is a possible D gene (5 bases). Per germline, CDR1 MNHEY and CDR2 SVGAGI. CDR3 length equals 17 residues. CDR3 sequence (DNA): TGTACCAGCAGTTACTCCTATGCAAGGGGACCTAATGAAAAACTGTTTTTT. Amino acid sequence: CTSSYSYARGPNEKLFF.

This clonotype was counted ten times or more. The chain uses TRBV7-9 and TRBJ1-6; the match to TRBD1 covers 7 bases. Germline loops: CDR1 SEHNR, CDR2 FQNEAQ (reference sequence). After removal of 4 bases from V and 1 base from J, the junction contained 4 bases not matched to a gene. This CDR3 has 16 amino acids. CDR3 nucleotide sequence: TGTGCCAGCAGCTGGGAACAGGGGTCCTATAATTCACCCCTCCACTTT. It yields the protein CASSWEQGSYNSPLHF.

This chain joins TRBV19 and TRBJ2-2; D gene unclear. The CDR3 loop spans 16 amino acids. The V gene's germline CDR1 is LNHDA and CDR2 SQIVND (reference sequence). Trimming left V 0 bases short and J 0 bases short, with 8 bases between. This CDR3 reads CASSIDEESNTGELFF. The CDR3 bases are TGTGCCAGTAGTATAGATGAGGAATCGAACACCGGGGAGCTGTTTTTT.

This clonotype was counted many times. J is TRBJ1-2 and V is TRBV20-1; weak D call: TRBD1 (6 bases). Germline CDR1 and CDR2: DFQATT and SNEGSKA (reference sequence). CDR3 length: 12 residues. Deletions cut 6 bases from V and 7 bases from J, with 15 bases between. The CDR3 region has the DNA TGCAGTGCGTCTCAGGGGCCCGGTGGCTACACCTTC. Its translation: CSASQGPGGYTF.

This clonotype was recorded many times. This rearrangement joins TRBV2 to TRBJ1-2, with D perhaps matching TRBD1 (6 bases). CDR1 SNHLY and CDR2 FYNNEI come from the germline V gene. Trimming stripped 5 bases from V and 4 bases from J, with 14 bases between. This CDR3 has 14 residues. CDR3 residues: CASSTPQGLYGYTF. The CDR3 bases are TGTGCCAGCAGTACCCCACAGGGTCTCTATGGCTACACCTTC.

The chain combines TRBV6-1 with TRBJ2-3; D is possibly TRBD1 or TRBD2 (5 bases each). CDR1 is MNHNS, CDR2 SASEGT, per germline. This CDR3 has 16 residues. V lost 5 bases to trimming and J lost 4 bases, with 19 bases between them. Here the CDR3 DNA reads TGTGCCAGCAGTTACCCGACCGGGGCCCGGGCAGATACGCAGTATTTT. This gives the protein CASSYPTGARADTQYF.

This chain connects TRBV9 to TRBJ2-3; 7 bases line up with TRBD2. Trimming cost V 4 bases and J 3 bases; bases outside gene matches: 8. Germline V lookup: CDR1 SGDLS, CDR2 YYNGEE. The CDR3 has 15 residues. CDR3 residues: CASSPSGISTDTQYF. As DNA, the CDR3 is TGTGCCAGCAGCCCCAGCGGGATCTCAACAGATACGCAGTATTTT.

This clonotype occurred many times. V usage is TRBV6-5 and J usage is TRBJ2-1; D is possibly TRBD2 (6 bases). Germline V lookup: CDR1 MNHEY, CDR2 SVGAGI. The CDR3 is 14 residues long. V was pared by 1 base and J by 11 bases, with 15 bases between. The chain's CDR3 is CASSYYGQGTQQFF. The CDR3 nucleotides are TGTGCCAGCAGTTACTACGGACAAGGGACTCAGCAGTTCTTC.

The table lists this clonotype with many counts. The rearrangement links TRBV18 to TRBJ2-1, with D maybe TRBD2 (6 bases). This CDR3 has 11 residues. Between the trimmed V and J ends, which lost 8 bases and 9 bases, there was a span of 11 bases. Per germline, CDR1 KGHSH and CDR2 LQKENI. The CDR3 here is CASGRDGEQFF. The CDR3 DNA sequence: TGTGCCAGCGGGCGGGACGGTGAGCAGTTCTTC.

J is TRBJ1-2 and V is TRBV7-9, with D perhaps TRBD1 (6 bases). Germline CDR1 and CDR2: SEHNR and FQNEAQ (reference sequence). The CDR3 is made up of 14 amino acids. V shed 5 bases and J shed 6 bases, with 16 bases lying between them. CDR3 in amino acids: CASSRSGAFNGYTF. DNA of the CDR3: TGTGCCAGCAGCCGTTCAGGGGCTTTCAATGGCTACACCTTC.

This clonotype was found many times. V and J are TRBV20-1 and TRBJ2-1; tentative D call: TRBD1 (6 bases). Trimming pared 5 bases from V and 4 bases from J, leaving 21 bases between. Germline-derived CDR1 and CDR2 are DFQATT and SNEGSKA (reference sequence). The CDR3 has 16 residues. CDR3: CSAGAGGGPRYNEQFF. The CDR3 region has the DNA TGCAGTGCTGGGGCTGGTGGGGGCCCTCGTTACAATGAGCAGTTCTTC.

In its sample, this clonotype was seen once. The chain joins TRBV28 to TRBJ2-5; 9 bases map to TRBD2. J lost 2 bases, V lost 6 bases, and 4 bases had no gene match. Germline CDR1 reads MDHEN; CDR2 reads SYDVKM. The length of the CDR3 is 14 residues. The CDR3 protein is CASRQGLAQETQYF. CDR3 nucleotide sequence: TGTGCCAGCAGACAGGGACTAGCACAAGAGACCCAGTACTTC. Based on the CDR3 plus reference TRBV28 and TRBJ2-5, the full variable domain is DVKVTQSSRYLVKRTGEKVFLECVQDMDHENMFWYRQDPGLGLRLIYFSYDVKMKEKGDIPEGYSVSREKKERFSLILESASTNQTSMYLCASRQGLAQETQYFGPGTRLLVL.

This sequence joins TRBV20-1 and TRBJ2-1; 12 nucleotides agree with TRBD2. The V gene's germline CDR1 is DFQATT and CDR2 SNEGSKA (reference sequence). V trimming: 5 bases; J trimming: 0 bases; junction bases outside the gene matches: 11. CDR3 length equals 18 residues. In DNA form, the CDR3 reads TGCAGTGCTGGGAGACTAGCGGGAGCCCAGAGCTCCTACAATGAGCAGTTCTTC. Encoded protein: CSAGRLAGAQSSYNEQFF.

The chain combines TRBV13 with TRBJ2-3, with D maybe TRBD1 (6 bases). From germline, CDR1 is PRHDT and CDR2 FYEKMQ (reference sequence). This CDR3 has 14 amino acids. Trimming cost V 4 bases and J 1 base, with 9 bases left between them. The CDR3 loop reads CASSWTVGTDTQYF. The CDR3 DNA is TGTGCCAGCAGCTGGACAGTCGGCACAGATACGCAGTATTTT.

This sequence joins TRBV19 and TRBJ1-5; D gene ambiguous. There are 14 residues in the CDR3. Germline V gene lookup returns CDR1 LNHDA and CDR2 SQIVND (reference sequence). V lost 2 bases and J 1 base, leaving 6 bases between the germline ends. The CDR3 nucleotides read TGTGCCAGTAGTATAATGGACAGCAATCAGCCCCAGCATTTT. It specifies CASSIMDSNQPQHF.

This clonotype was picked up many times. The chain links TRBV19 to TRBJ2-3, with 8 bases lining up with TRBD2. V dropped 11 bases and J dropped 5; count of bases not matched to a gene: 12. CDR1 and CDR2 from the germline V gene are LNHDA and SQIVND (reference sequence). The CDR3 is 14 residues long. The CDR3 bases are TGTGCCGGAACTAGCGGTCCAAGGTTAGATACGCAGTATTTT. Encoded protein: CAGTSGPRLDTQYF. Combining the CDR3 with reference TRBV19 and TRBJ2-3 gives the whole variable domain DGGITQSPKYLFRKEGQNVTLSCEQNLNHDAMYWYRQDPGQGLRLIYYSQIVNDFQKGDIAEGYSVSREKKESFPLTVTSAQKNPTAFYLCAGTSGPRLDTQYFGPGTRLTVL.

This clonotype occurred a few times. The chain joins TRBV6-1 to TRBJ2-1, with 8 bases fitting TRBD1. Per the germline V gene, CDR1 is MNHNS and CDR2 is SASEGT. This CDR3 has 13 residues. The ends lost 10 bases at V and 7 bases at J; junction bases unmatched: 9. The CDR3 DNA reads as TGTGCCATACAGGGGGAGGTGTGGAATGAGCAGTTCTTC. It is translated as CAIQGEVWNEQFF.

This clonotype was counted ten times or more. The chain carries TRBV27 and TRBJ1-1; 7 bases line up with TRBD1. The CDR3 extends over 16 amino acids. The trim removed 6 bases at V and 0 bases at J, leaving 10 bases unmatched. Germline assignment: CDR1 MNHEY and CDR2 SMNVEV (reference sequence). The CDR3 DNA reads TGTGCCAGCAGCTATACAGGGGCAATAATGAACACTGAAGCTTTCTTT. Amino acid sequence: CASSYTGAIMNTEAFF.

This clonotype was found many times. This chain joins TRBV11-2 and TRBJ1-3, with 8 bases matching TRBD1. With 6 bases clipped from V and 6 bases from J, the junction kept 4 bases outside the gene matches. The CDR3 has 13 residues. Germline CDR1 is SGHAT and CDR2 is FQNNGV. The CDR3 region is CASSFQGANTIYF. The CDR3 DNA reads TGTGCCAGCAGTTTCCAGGGGGCAAACACCATATATTTT.

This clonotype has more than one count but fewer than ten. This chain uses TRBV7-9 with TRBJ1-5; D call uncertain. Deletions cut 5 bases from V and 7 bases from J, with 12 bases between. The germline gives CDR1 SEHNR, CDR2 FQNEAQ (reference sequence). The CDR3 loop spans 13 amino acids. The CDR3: CASSATGSQPQHF. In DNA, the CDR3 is TGTGCCAGCAGCGCTACCGGGTCCCAGCCCCAGCATTTT.

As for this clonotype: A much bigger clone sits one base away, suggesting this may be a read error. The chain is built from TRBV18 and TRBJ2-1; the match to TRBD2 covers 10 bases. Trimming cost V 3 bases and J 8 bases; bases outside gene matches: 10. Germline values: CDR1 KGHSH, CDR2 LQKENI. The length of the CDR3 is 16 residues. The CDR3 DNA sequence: TGTGCCAGCTCACCGCTTCCAGCGGGAGGGCAGCATGAGCAGTTCTTC. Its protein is CASSPLPAGGQHEQFF.

CDR3 in DNA: TGCGCCAGCAGCCAGTGGGACAGCTCGACCGGGGAGCTGTTTTTT. This translates into CASSQWDSSTGELFF. The chain employs TRBV4-1 and TRBJ2-2; TRBD1 agrees at 7 bases. The CDR3 covers 15 residues. Trimming took 3 bases from V and 5 from J; bases not matched to a gene: 6. CDR1 MGHRA and CDR2 YSYEKL come from the germline V gene.

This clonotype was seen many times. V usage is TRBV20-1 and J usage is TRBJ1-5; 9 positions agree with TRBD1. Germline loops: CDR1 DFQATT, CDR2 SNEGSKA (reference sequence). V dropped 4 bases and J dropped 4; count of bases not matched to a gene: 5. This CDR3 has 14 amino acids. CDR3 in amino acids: CSAKAGQGNQPQHF. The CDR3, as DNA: TGCAGTGCTAAAGCCGGACAGGGGAATCAGCCCCAGCATTTT.